This T cell receptor beta chain was retrieved from a study of blood T cell repertoires in COVID-19. Study details: Samples came from the United States, Italy and Spain, spanning acute and convalescent COVID-19.

Methods used by the authors: Scientists estimated how many nucleated cells there were by amplifying reference gene primers. Here immunoSEQ multiplex PCR was the method, and the copy in TCRdb shows in-frame clones only, minus some. D and trimming were read from the DNA, whereas the V and J calls and clone size are those reported in that table. In the table there are 200,000 to 250,000 clones, about 83% of which are singletons. The sequence came from a man of 80 years or more with acute or convalescent COVID-19. The sequenced material came from peripheral blood.

CDR3 residues: CASSFIPGRDYEQYF. The CDR3 DNA follows: TGTGCCAGCAGTTTTATACCAGGACGGGACTACGAGCAGTACTTC. The V call is TRBV6-2 or TRBV6-3, the J call TRBJ2-7; D may be TRBD2 (5 bases). The length of the CDR3 is 15 residues. Trimming removed 4 bases at V and 3 bases at J, with 16 bases between. Germline CDR1 and CDR2: MNHEY and SVGEGT.